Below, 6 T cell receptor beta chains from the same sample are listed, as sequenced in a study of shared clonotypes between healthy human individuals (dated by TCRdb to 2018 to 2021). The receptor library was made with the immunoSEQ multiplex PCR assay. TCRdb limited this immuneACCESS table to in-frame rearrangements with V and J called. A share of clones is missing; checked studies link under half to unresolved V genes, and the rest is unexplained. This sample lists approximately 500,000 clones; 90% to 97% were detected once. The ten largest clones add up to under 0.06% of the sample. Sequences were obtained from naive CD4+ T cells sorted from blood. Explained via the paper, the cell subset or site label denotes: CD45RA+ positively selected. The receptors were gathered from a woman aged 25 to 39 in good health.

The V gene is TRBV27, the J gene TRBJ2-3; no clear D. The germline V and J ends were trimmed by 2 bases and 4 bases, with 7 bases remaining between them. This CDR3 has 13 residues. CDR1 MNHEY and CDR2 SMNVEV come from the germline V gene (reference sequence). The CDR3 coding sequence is TGTGCCAGCAGTTTAATTGGTGCAGATACGCAGTATTTT. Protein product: CASSLIGADTQYF.

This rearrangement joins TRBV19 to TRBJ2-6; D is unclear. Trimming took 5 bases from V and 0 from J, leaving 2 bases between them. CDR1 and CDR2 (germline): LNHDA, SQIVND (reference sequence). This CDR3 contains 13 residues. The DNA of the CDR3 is TGTGCCAGTAGTCCCTCTGGGGCCAACGTCCTGACTTTC. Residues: CASSPSGANVLTF.

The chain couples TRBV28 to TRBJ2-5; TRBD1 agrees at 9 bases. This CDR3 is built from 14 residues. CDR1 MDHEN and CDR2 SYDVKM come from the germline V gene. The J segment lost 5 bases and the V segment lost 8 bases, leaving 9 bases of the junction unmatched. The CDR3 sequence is CASGTGPSLETQYF. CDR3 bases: TGTGCCAGCGGGACAGGGCCGTCGTTGGAGACCCAGTACTTC.

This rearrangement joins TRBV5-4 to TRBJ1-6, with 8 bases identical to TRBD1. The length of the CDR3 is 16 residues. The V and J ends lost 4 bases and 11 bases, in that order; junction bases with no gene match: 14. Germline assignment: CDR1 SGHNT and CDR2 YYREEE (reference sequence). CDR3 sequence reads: CASSIPGQEALAPLHF. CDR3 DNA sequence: TGTGCCAGCAGCATCCCGGGACAGGAGGCCTTGGCACCCCTCCACTTT.

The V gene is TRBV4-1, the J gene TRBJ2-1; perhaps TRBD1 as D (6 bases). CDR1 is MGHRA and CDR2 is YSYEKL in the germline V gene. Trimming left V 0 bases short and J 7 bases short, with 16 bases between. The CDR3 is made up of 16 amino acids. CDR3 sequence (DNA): TGCGCCAGCAGCCAAGATTGGTTCGTTAGGGGGAATGAGCAGTTCTTC. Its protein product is CASSQDWFVRGNEQFF.

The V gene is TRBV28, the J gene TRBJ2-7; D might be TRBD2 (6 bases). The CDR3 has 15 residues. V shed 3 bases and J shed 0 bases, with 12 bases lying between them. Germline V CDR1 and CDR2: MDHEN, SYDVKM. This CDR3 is CASSFGGSSSYEQYF. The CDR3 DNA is TGTGCCAGCAGTTTTGGGGGGTCGAGCTCCTACGAGCAGTACTTC.